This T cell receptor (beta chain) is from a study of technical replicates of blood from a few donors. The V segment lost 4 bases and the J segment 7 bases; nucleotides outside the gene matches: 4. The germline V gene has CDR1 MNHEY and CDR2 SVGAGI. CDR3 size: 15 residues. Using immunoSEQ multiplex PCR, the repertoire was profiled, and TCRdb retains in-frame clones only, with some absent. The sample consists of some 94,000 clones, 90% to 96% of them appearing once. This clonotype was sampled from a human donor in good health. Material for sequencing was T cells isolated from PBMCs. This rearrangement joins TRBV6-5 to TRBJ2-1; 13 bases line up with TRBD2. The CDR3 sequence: CASSFPTSGRNEQFF. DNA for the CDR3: TGTGCCAGCAGTTTTCCGACTAGCGGGAGGAATGAGCAGTTCTTC.